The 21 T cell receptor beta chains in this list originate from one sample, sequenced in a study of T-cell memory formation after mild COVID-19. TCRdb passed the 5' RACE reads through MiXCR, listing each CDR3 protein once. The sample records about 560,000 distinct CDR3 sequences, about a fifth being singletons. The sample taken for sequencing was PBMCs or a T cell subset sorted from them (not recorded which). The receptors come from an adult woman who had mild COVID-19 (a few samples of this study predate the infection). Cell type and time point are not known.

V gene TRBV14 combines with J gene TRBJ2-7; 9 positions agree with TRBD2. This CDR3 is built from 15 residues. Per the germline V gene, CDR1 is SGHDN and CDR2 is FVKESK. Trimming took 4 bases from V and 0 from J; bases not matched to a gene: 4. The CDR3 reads CASSPWTSASYEQYF. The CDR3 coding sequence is TGTGCCAGCAGCCCTTGGACTAGCGCCTCCTACGAGCAGTACTTC.

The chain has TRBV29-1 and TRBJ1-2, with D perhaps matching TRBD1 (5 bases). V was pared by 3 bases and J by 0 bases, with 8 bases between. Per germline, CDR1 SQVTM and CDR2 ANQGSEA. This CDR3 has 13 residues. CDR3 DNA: TGCAGCGTTGACAGGGCCACTAACTATGGCTACACCTTC. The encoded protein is CSVDRATNYGYTF.

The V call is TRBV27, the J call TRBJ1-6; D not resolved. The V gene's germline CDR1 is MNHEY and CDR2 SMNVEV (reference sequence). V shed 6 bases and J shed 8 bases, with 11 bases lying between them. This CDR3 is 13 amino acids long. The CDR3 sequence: CASSHSGYSPLHF. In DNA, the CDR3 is TGTGCCAGCAGCCATTCGGGGTATTCACCCCTCCACTTT.

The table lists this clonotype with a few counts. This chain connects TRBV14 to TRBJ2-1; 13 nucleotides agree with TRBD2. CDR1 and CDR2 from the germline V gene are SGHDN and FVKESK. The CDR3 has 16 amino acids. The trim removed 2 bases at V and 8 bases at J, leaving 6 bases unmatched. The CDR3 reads CASSQRTSGGGDEQFF. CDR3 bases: TGTGCCAGCAGCCAAAGGACTAGCGGGGGAGGGGATGAGCAGTTCTTC. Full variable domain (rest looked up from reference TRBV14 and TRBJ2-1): EAGVTQFPSHSVIEKGQTVTLRCDPISGHDNLYWYRRVMGKEIKFLLHFVKESKQDESGMPNNRFLAERTGGTYSTLKVQPAELEDSGVYFCASSQRTSGGGDEQFFGPGTRLTVL.

In DNA, the CDR3 is TGTGCCACCAGGGAGGGGACTAACTACAATGAGCAGTTCTTC. Protein: CATREGTNYNEQFF. The genes are TRBV15 and TRBJ2-1; 7 bases are shared with TRBD2. Germline V lookup: CDR1 LNHNV, CDR2 YYDKDF (reference sequence). The CDR3 consists of 14 residues. The V and J ends lost 6 bases and 3 bases, in that order; junction bases with no gene match: 5.

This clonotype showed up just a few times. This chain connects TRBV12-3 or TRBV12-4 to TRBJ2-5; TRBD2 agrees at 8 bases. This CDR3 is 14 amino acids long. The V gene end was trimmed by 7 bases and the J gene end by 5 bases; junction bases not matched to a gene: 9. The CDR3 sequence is CASNLAGTRETQYF. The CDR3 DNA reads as TGTGCCAGCAATCTAGCGGGTACCCGGGAGACCCAGTACTTC.

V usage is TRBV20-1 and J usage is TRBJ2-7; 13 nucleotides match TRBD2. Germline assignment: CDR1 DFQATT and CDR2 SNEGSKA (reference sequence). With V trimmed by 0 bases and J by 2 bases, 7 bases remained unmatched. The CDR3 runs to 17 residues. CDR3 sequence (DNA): TGCAGTGCTAGAGATACGACTAGCGGGGGGTCCACCTACGAGCAGTACTTC. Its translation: CSARDTTSGGSTYEQYF.

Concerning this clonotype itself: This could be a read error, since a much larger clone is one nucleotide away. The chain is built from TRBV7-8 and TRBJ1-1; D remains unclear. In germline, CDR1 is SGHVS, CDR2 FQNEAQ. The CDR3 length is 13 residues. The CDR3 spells CASSLGWNNEAFF. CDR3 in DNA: TGTGCCAGCAGCTTAGGTTGGAACAATGAAGCTTTCTTT.

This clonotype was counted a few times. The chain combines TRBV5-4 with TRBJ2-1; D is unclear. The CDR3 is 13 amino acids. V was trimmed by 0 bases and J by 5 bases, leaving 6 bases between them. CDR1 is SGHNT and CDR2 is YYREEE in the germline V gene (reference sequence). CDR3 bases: TGTGCCAGCAGCTTGGACGCTCACAATGAGCAGTTCTTC. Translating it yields CASSLDAHNEQFF.

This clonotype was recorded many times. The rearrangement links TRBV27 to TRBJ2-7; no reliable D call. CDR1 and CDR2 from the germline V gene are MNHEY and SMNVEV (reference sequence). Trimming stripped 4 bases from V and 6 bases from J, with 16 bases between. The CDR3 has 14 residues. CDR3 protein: CASSWDGRSAEQYF. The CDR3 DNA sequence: TGTGCCAGCAGTTGGGATGGGCGTTCCGCCGAGCAGTACTTC.

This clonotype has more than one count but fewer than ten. CDR3: CAYPRAFTGELFF. In nucleotides, the CDR3 is TGTGCCTACCCTCGGGCGTTTACCGGGGAGCTGTTTTTT. The rearrangement joins TRBV30 to TRBJ2-2; unclear D gene. Germline lookup yields CDR1 GTSNPN and CDR2 SVGIG (reference sequence). Trimming took 7 bases from V and 5 from J, leaving 14 bases between them. This CDR3 contains 13 residues. The full variable domain, completed using reference TRBV30 and TRBJ2-2, is SQTIHQWPATLVQPVGSPLSLECTVEGTSNPNLYWYRQAAGRGLQLLFYSVGIGQISSEVPQNLSASRPQDRQFILSSKKLLLSDSGFYLCAYPRAFTGELFFGEGSRLTVL.

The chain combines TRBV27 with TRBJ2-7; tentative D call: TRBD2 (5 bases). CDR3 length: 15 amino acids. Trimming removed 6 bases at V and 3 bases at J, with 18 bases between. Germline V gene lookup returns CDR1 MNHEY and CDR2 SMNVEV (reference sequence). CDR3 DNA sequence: TGTGCCAGCAGGTACCGGGAACAACCCAGCTACGAGCAGTACTTC. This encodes CASRYREQPSYEQYF.

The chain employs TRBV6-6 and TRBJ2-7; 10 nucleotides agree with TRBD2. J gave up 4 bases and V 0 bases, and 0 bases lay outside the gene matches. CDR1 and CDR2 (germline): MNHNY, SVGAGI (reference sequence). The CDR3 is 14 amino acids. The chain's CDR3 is CASSYSGLAYEQYF. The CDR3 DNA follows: TGTGCCAGCAGTTACTCGGGACTAGCGTACGAGCAGTACTTC.

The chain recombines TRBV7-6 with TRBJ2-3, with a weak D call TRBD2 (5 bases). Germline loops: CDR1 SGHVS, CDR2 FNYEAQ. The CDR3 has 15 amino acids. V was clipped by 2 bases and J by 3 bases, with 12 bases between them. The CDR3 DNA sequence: TGTGCCAGCAGCTTACTAACTAGTAGGACAGATACGCAGTATTTT. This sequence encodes CASSLLTSRTDTQYF.

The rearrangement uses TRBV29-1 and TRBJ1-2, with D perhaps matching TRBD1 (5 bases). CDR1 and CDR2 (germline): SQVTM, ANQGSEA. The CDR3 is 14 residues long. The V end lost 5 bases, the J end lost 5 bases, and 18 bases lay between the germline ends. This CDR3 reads CSVLSLREGYGYTF. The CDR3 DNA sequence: TGCAGCGTTCTCTCTTTACGGGAGGGGTATGGCTACACCTTC.

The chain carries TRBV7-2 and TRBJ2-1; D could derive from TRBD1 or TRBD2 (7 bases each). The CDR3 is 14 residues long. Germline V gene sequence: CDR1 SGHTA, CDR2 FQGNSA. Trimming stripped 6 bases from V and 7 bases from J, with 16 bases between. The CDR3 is CASSTQGGMNEQFF. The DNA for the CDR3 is TGTGCCAGCAGTACTCAGGGGGGGATGAATGAGCAGTTCTTC.

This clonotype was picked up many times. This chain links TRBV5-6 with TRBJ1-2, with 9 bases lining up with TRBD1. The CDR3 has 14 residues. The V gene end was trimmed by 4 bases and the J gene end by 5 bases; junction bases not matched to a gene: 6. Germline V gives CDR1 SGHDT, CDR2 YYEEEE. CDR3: CASSPGQGSYGYTF. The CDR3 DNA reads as TGTGCCAGCAGCCCGGGACAGGGATCGTATGGCTACACCTTC. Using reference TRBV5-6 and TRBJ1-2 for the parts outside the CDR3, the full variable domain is DAGVTQSPTHLIKTRGQQVTLRCSPKSGHDTVSWYQQALGQGPQFIFQYYEEEERQRGNFPDRFSGHQFPNYSSELNVNALLLGDSALYLCASSPGQGSYGYTFGSGTRLTVV.

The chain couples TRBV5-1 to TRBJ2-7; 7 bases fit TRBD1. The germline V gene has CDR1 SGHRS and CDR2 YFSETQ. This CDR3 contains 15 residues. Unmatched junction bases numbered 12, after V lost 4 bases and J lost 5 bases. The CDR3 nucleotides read TGCGCCAGCAGCCCCGGACAGGATGGGCGCGACGAGCAGTACTTC. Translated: CASSPGQDGRDEQYF.

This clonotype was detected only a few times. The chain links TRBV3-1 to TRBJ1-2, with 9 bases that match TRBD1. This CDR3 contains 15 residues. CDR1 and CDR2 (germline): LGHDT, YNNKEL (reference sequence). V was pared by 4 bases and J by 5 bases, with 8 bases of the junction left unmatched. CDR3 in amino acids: CASSPPGTGRYGYTF. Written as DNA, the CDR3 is TGTGCCAGCAGCCCTCCCGGGACAGGGCGATATGGCTACACCTTC.

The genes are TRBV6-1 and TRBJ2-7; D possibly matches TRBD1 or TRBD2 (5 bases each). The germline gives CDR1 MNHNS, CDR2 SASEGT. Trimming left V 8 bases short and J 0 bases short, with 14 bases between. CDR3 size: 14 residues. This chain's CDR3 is CASQVGPLSYEQYF. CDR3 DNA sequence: TGTGCCAGCCAAGTGGGACCCCTCTCCTACGAGCAGTACTTC.

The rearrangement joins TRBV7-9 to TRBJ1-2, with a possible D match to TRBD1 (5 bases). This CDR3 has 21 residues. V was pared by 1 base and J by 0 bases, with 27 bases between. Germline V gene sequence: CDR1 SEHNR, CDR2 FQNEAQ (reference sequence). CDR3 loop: CASSLGGKRTLTGPTNYGYTF. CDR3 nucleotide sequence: TGTGCCAGCAGCTTAGGGGGCAAGAGGACACTTACAGGACCCACTAACTATGGCTACACCTTC.